The 32 T cell receptor beta chains given below trace back to one sample, sequenced in a study of PD-1 blockade in classical Hodgkin lymphoma. Here immunoSEQ multiplex PCR was the method, and the copy in TCRdb shows in-frame clones only, minus some. Among 70,000 or so clones listed, nearly 95% were seen once. Indicated time point: newly diagnosed, previously untreated cHL patient sample. Sequencing was performed on peripheral blood mononuclear cells (PBMCs). Receptor source: a human donor with classical Hodgkin lymphoma.

This chain joins TRBV7-6 and TRBJ1-3, with D perhaps TRBD1 (5 bases). Trimming cost V 5 bases and J 0 bases, with 14 bases left between them. The CDR3 totals 16 residues. Germline CDR1 and CDR2: SGHVS and FNYEAQ. For the CDR3, the DNA is TGTGCCAGCAGCCTAACAGGACTTCACTCTGGAAACACCATATATTTT. This codes for CASSLTGLHSGNTIYF. Looking up the rest from reference TRBV7-6 and TRBJ1-3 gives the full variable domain: GAGVSQSPRYKVTKRGQDVALRCDPISGHVSLYWYRQALGQGPEFLTYFNYEAQQDKSGLPNDRFSAERPEGSISTLTIQRTEQRDSAMYRCASSLTGLHSGNTIYFGEGSWLTVV.

V is TRBV4-1 and J is TRBJ2-3, with 7 bases identical to TRBD1. CDR1 MGHRA and CDR2 YSYEKL come from the germline V gene. Germline trimming cut 1 base from V and 1 base from J; bases unmatched to any gene: 17. The CDR3 runs 20 residues. CDR3 nucleotides: TGCGCCAGCAGCCAAGTTAAAGGGACAGCCATCCAGGGGGGCACAGATACGCAGTATTTT. Amino acids: CASSQVKGTAIQGGTDTQYF.

This clone showed up just once. This chain links TRBV28 with TRBJ1-4, with 7 bases matching TRBD1. CDR3 size: 14 residues. V was clipped by 5 bases and J by 5 bases; unmatched bases: 5. The germline V gene encodes CDR1 MDHEN and CDR2 SYDVKM. The DNA of the CDR3 is TGTGCCAGCAGTATGACAGGGTCAAATGAAAAACTGTTTTTT. It yields the protein CASSMTGSNEKLFF.

A single count supports this clone. The chain has TRBV6-6 and TRBJ1-3, with D possibly TRBD1 on 6 matching bases. The ends were cut back, 2 bases at V and 8 bases at J, with 19 bases in the middle. The CDR3 runs 16 residues. Germline V gene data show CDR1 as MNHNY and CDR2 as SVGAGI (reference sequence). The CDR3 DNA sequence: TGTGCCAGCAGTTACAGGTCAACAGGGTTAGTGTACACCATATATTTT. Encoded protein: CASSYRSTGLVYTIYF.

This chain uses TRBV6-5 with TRBJ1-1, with D unclear. Between the trimmed V and J ends, which lost 10 bases and 2 bases, there was a span of 8 bases. This CDR3 has 11 residues. CDR1 and CDR2 from the germline V gene are MNHEY and SVGAGI. The DNA for the CDR3 is TGTGCCACGAGTGCAAACACTGAAGCTTTCTTT. The encoded protein is CATSANTEAFF.

The chain carries TRBV7-6 and TRBJ1-3, with D unresolved. Germline V gene lookup returns CDR1 SGHVS and CDR2 FNYEAQ. With 1 base removed from V and 2 bases from J, the gap between germline ends came to 9 bases. This CDR3 is 15 amino acids long. CDR3 loop: CASSLVSGTGNTIYF. The CDR3 DNA sequence: TGTGCCAGCAGCTTAGTTTCGGGTACTGGAAACACCATATATTTT.

This chain links TRBV6-5 with TRBJ2-4; 9 nucleotides align to TRBD2. Trimming removed 10 bases from V and 0 bases from J; junction bases left unmatched: 7. The CDR3 has 15 amino acids. The germline V gene has CDR1 MNHEY and CDR2 SVGAGI. The CDR3 spells CATRGGGGAKNIQYF. The CDR3 region has the DNA TGTGCCACCCGCGGGGGGGGCGGAGCCAAAAACATTCAGTACTTC.

The chain employs TRBV19 and TRBJ2-3; possible D gene TRBD2, 5 bases. Germline CDR1 and CDR2: LNHDA and SQIVND (reference sequence). V was cut by 3 bases and J by 4 bases, with 14 bases left in between. The CDR3 is 15 residues long. In DNA, the CDR3 is TGTGCCAGTAGTATTGAGGGCGGTAAGGCAGATACGCAGTATTTT. Its translation is CASSIEGGKADTQYF.

The rearrangement uses TRBV7-3 and TRBJ1-6; 7 bases align to TRBD1. CDR1 SGHTA and CDR2 FQGTGA come from the germline V gene. Losses at the gene ends were 7 bases for V and 5 bases for J; bases not matched to a gene: 8. CDR3 length: 15 residues. The CDR3 reads CASKVQGRHNSPLHF. Written as DNA, the CDR3 is TGTGCCAGCAAGGTACAGGGGAGACATAATTCACCCCTCCACTTT.

V usage is TRBV5-1 and J usage is TRBJ1-2; 7 bases map to TRBD1. After removal of 4 bases from V and 4 bases from J, the junction contained 7 bases not matched to a gene. The CDR3 runs to 14 residues. Germline CDR1 is SGHRS and CDR2 is YFSETQ. The CDR3 DNA reads as TGCGCCAGCAGCCCCAGGACAGGACTCTATGGCTACACCTTC. This sequence encodes CASSPRTGLYGYTF.

The chain carries TRBV7-6 and TRBJ2-7, with 7 bases aligning to TRBD1. The CDR3 is 15 amino acids. J lost 2 bases, V lost 6 bases, and 10 bases had no gene match. Germline CDR1 reads SGHVS; CDR2 reads FNYEAQ. The CDR3 region is CASSPDRALTYEQYF. The CDR3 coding sequence is TGTGCCAGCAGTCCCGACAGGGCGTTGACCTACGAGCAGTACTTC.

As for this clone: Different DNA sequences within this sample yield the same CDR3. The gene calls are TRBV18 and TRBJ1-1; TRBD1 agrees at 7 bases. The ends lost 3 bases at V and 2 bases at J; junction bases unmatched: 3. CDR1 is KGHSH and CDR2 is LQKENI in the germline V gene. The CDR3 runs 14 residues. The CDR3 sequence is CASSPGTANTEAFF. In DNA form, the CDR3 reads TGTGCCAGCTCACCCGGGACAGCTAACACTGAAGCTTTCTTT.

The chain employs TRBV28 and TRBJ2-7, with unresolved D. Germline V gives CDR1 MDHEN, CDR2 SYDVKM. The CDR3 runs to 12 residues. The V end was cut by 5 bases, the J end by 1 base, with 6 bases between. CDR3 DNA sequence: TGTGCCAGCAGTATAAGATCCTACGAGCAGTACTTC. This translates into CASSIRSYEQYF.

The chain links TRBV4-3 to TRBJ1-1, with D possibly matching TRBD1 (5 bases). The CDR3 consists of 16 residues. The germline V gene encodes CDR1 LGHNA and CDR2 YSLEER. Trimming cost V 6 bases and J 2 bases, with 19 bases left between them. The CDR3 loop is CASSLQETEGNTEAFF. CDR3 nucleotide sequence: TGCGCCAGCAGTCTACAGGAAACCGAAGGTAACACTGAAGCTTTCTTT.

The chain links TRBV28 to TRBJ2-5; possibly TRBD2 for D (5 bases). Germline assignment: CDR1 MDHEN and CDR2 SYDVKM. The CDR3 is 13 amino acids. Trimming pared 7 bases from V and 5 bases from J, leaving 14 bases between. CDR3 region: CASNRGSWETQYF. CDR3 nucleotides: TGTGCCAGCAACCGGGGATCGTGGGAGACCCAGTACTTC.

CDR3 in DNA: TGTGCCAGCAGCCAAGAGCTTATGGCCCCGGGTGAGCAGTTCTTC. Amino acid sequence: CASSQELMAPGEQFF. The rearrangement links TRBV4-2 to TRBJ2-1; D remains ambiguous. Deletions cut 0 bases from V and 9 bases from J, with 15 bases between. Germline loops: CDR1 LGHNA, CDR2 YNFKEQ. The CDR3 has 15 amino acids.

The chain links TRBV7-6 to TRBJ2-1, with D perhaps matching TRBD1 or TRBD2 (7 bases each). From germline, CDR1 is SGHVS and CDR2 FNYEAQ. The CDR3 is made up of 13 amino acids. Trimming left V 4 bases short and J 12 bases short, with 16 bases between. CDR3 region: CASSSSGAGGQFF. CDR3 DNA sequence: TGTGCCAGCAGCTCAAGCGGGGCAGGGGGGCAGTTCTTC.

The chain recombines TRBV11-2 with TRBJ2-3, with 8 bases lining up with TRBD1. This CDR3 comprises 15 residues. Germline V gives CDR1 SGHAT, CDR2 FQNNGV. Trimming removed 5 bases from V and 6 bases from J; junction bases left unmatched: 10. CDR3 sequence (DNA): TGTGCCAGCAGCGACCGGACAGGGAAGGCCGATACGCAGTATTTT. Translation gives CASSDRTGKADTQYF.

The V gene is TRBV5-1, the J gene TRBJ1-3; 7 bases agree with TRBD1. The CDR3 loop spans 17 amino acids. The germline CDR1 and CDR2 sequences are SGHRS and YFSETQ. Unmatched junction bases numbered 10, after V lost 4 bases and J lost 0 bases. The CDR3 loop is CASSHSRDSASGNTIYF. In nucleotides, the CDR3 is TGCGCCAGCAGCCACTCCCGGGACAGTGCCTCTGGAAACACCATATATTTT. Supplemented by reference TRBV5-1 and TRBJ1-3, the full variable domain reads KAGVTQTPRYLIKTRGQQVTLSCSPISGHRSVSWYQQTPGQGLQFLFEYFSETQRNKGNFPGRFSGRQFSNSRSEMNVSTLELGDSALYLCASSHSRDSASGNTIYFGEGSWLTVV.

CDR3 in DNA: TGTGCCAGCAGTTTAATGGGTGGGGCGACTAATGAAAAACTGTTTTTT. This gives the protein CASSLMGGATNEKLFF. V and J are TRBV28 and TRBJ1-4; D is possibly TRBD1 (5 bases). Germline V gives CDR1 MDHEN, CDR2 SYDVKM. Trimming cost V 2 bases and J 2 bases, with 12 bases left between them. The CDR3 runs to 16 residues.

CDR3 coding DNA: TGCGCCAGCAGCTATTGGACAGGGGAAGAGACCCAGTACTTC. Residues: CASSYWTGEETQYF. The rearrangement links TRBV5-1 to TRBJ2-5; 9 bases agree with TRBD1. V shed 3 bases, J shed 3 bases, and the junction held 3 bases outside the gene matches. This CDR3 spans 14 amino acids. The germline V gene encodes CDR1 SGHRS and CDR2 YFSETQ. Drawing the rest from reference TRBV5-1 and TRBJ2-5, the complete variable domain is KAGVTQTPRYLIKTRGQQVTLSCSPISGHRSVSWYQQTPGQGLQFLFEYFSETQRNKGNFPGRFSGRQFSNSRSEMNVSTLELGDSALYLCASSYWTGEETQYFGPGTRLLVL.

Written as DNA, the CDR3 is TGTGCCAGCAGTCCCGAAGAGGCTCGGCCCCAGCATTTT. This encodes CASSPEEARPQHF. The genes are TRBV27 and TRBJ1-5; D unclear. The V gene's germline CDR1 is MNHEY and CDR2 SMNVEV (reference sequence). This CDR3 is built from 13 residues. V lost 5 bases, J lost 9 bases, and 14 bases lay in between.

The chain carries TRBV2 and TRBJ2-3; D is possibly TRBD1 (5 bases). This CDR3 comprises 14 residues. The germline CDR1 and CDR2 sequences are SNHLY and FYNNEI. The V end lost 8 bases, the J end lost 0 bases, and 12 bases lay between the germline ends. CDR3 amino acids: CASGRGISTDTQYF. CDR3 DNA sequence: TGTGCCAGCGGAAGGGGCATAAGCACAGATACGCAGTATTTT.

V and J are TRBV2 and TRBJ1-2, with a possible D match to TRBD1 (6 bases). Germline V CDR1 and CDR2: SNHLY, FYNNEI. This CDR3 spans 13 amino acids. V lost 4 bases and J lost 3, with 9 bases in between. The CDR3 sequence is CASSVDRYYGYTF. CDR3 bases: TGTGCCAGCAGTGTAGACAGGTACTATGGCTACACCTTC.

The V gene is TRBV7-2, the J gene TRBJ1-4; 8 bases are a match to TRBD1. J lost 6 bases, V lost 5 bases, and 8 bases had no gene match. The CDR3 extends over 15 amino acids. Germline V gives CDR1 SGHTA, CDR2 FQGNSA. CDR3 sequence: CASSPRTGLHEKLFF. The CDR3 DNA reads as TGTGCCAGCAGCCCTCGGACAGGGCTACATGAAAAACTGTTTTTT. Together with reference TRBV7-2 and TRBJ1-4, the CDR3 gives the full variable domain: GAGVSQSPSNKVTEKGKDVELRCDPISGHTALYWYRQSLGQGLEFLIYFQGNSAPDKSGLPSDRFSAERTGGSVSTLTIQRTQQEDSAVYLCASSPRTGLHEKLFFGSGTQLSVL.

The rearrangement links TRBV27 to TRBJ2-5; 7 nucleotides align to TRBD2. CDR3 length: 15 residues. V was pared by 4 bases and J by 5 bases, with 10 bases of the junction left unmatched. In germline, CDR1 is MNHEY, CDR2 SMNVEV (reference sequence). The CDR3 DNA follows: TGTGCCAGCAGTTCCCTCGGGGCGGGAGTGGAGACCCAGTACTTC. Protein: CASSSLGAGVETQYF.

The chain couples TRBV11-2 to TRBJ2-5; D is possibly TRBD2 (6 bases). CDR3 size: 14 residues. The germline V and J ends were trimmed by 3 bases and 2 bases, with 10 bases remaining between them. Germline assignment: CDR1 SGHAT and CDR2 FQNNGV. The CDR3 here is CASSFRGYQETQYF. The CDR3 nucleotides read TGTGCCAGCAGCTTCCGGGGGTATCAAGAGACCCAGTACTTC.

This chain links TRBV6-5 with TRBJ2-2; maybe TRBD2 (5 bases). The V end was cut by 4 bases, the J end by 2 bases, with 8 bases between. Germline V gene lookup returns CDR1 MNHEY and CDR2 SVGAGI. CDR3 size: 14 residues. The CDR3 DNA is TGTGCCAGCAGTTCGAGGACTAACACCGGGGAGCTGTTTTTT. The encoded protein is CASSSRTNTGELFF.

The CDR3 loop reads CASSPGQGWNEQYF. In nucleotides, the CDR3 is TGCGCCAGCAGCCCAGGACAGGGTTGGAACGAGCAGTACTTC. The rearrangement links TRBV5-1 to TRBJ2-7; 8 positions agree with TRBD1. V was pared by 4 bases and J by 5 bases, with 8 bases of the junction left unmatched. The CDR3 is 14 residues long. From germline, CDR1 is SGHRS and CDR2 YFSETQ.

The chain couples TRBV6-1 to TRBJ1-2, with TRBD1 matching 9 bases. Trimming removed 6 bases from V and 6 bases from J; junction bases left unmatched: 11. Germline CDR1 MNHNS, CDR2 SASEGT. This CDR3 has 15 residues. The CDR3, as DNA: TGTGCCAGCAGGGACCGGGACAGGGTAGTAGATGGCTACACCTTC. The encoded protein is CASRDRDRVVDGYTF.

This chain's CDR3 is CASSRQGGNTIYF. The CDR3 region has the DNA TGTGCCAGCAGTAGACAGGGAGGAAACACCATATATTTT. This sequence joins TRBV28 and TRBJ1-3, with 7 bases that match TRBD1. The CDR3 has 13 amino acids. Per the germline V gene, CDR1 is MDHEN and CDR2 is SYDVKM. The V gene end was trimmed by 5 bases and the J gene end by 4 bases; junction bases not matched to a gene: 2.

J is TRBJ1-5 and V is TRBV12-2. TRBV12-2 is marked as a pseudogene. This CDR3 has 13 amino acids. CDR3 sequence: CASRRITYQPQHF. CDR3 in DNA: TGTGCAAGTCGCCGCATAACTTATCAGCCCCAGCATTTT.